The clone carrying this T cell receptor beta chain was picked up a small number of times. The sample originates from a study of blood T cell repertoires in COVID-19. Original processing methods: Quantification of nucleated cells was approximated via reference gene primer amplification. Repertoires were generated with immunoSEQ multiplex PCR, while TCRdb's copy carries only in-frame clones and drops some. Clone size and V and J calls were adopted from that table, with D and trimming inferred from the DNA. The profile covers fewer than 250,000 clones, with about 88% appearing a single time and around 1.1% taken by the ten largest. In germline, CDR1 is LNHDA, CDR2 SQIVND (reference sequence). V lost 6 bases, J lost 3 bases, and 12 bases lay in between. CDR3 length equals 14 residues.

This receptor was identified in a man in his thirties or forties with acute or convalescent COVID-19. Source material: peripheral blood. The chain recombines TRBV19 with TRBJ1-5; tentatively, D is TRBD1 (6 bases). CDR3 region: CASRNREFNQPQHF. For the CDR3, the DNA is TGTGCCAGTAGGAACAGGGAGTTCAATCAGCCCCAGCATTTT.